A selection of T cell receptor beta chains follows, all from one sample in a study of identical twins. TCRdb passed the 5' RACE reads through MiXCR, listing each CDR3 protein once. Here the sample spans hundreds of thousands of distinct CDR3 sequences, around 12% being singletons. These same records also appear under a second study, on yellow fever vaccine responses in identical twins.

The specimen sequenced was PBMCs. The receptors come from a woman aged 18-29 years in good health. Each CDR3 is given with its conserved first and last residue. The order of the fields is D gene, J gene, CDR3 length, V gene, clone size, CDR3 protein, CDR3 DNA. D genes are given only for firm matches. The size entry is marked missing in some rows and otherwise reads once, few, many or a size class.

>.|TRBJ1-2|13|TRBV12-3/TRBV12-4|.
CASSPGYHYGYTF
TGTGCCAGCAGTCCAGGGTACCACTATGGCTACACCTTC
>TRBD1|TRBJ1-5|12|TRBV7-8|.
CASRGQGQPQHF
TGTGCCAGCAGAGGACAGGGCCAGCCCCAGCATTTT
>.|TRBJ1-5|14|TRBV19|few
CASSNGGFSQPQHF
TGTGCCAGTAGCAACGGAGGGTTTAGTCAGCCCCAGCATTTT
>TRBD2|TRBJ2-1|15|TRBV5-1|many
CASSEGLAGGDEQFF
TGCGCCAGCAGCGAGGGACTAGCGGGGGGCGATGAGCAGTTCTTC
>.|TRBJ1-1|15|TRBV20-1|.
CSARSVWALNTEAFF
TGCAGTGCTAGATCTGTGTGGGCCTTGAACACTGAAGCTTTCTTT
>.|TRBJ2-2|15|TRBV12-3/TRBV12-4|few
CASSLGGFNTGELFF
TGTGCCAGCAGTTTAGGAGGGTTCAACACCGGGGAGCTGTTTTTT
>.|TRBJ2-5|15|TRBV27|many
CASSLSWRGRETQYF
TGTGCCAGCAGTTTATCGTGGAGGGGGCGGGAGACCCAGTACTTC
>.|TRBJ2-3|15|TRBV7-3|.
CASSHNGKYTDTQYF
TGTGCCAGCAGTCATAACGGGAAGTACACAGATACGCAGTATTTT
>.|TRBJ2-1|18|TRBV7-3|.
CASSHPPRAAQGYNEQFF
TGTGCCAGCAGCCACCCCCCTAGGGCCGCCCAGGGCTACAATGAGCAGTTCTTC
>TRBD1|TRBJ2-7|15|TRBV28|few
CASSLRTGGIYEQYF
TGTGCCAGCAGTTTACGGACAGGGGGTATCTACGAGCAGTACTTC
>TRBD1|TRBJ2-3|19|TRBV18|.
CASSRGPGTGGLSTDTQYF
TGTGCCAGCTCACGAGGTCCCGGGACAGGGGGATTGAGCACAGATACGCAGTATTTT
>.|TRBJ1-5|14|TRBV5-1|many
CASSSEGGNQPQHF
TGCGCCAGCAGCTCAGAGGGCGGCAATCAGCCCCAGCATTTT
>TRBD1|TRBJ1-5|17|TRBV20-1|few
CSAPGTGFVIGNQPQHF
TGCAGTGCCCCCGGGACAGGGTTTGTTATTGGGAATCAGCCCCAGCATTTT
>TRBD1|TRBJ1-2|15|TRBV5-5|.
CASSLALQGAYGYTF
TGTGCCAGCAGCTTGGCTCTCCAGGGGGCCTATGGCTACACCTTC
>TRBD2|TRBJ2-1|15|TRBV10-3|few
CAISPLVGRAFEQFF
TGTGCCATCAGTCCTCTCGTCGGGAGGGCCTTTGAGCAGTTCTTC
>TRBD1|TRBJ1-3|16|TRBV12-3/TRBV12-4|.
CASSVRQGITGNTIYF
TGTGCCAGCAGTGTCCGACAGGGGATAACGGGAAACACCATATATTTT
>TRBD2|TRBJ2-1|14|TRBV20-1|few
CSAERGVTYNEQFF
TGCAGTGCTGAGCGGGGAGTCACCTACAATGAGCAGTTCTTC
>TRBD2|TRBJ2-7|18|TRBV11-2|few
CASSKPGLAGPSSYEQYF
TGTGCCAGCAGCAAGCCGGGACTAGCGGGACCCAGCTCCTACGAGCAGTACTTC
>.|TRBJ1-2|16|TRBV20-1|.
CSAENRVDWVGYGYTF
TGCAGTGCCGAAAACAGGGTGGATTGGGTAGGCTATGGCTACACCTTC
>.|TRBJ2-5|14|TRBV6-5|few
CASSSIAGAETQYF
TGTGCCAGCAGTTCAATCGCAGGGGCAGAGACCCAGTACTTC
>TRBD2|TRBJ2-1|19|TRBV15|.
CATSRDSTRLADIYNEQFF
TGTGCCACCAGCAGAGATTCTACAAGACTAGCGGATATTTACAATGAGCAGTTCTTC
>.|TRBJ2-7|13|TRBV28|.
CASSVDGPYEQYF
TGTGCCAGCAGTGTGGACGGACCCTACGAGCAGTACTTC
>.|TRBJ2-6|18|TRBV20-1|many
CSAKRTDNHAAGANVLTF
TGCAGTGCTAAAAGGACAGACAATCACGCGGCTGGGGCCAACGTCCTGACTTTC
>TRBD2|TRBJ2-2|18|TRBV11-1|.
CASSFLAGSFANTGELFF
TGTGCCAGCAGCTTCCTAGCGGGGTCGTTCGCGAACACCGGGGAGCTGTTTTTT
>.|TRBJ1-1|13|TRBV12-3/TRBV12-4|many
CASSKQGNTEAFF
TGTGCCAGCAGTAAACAGGGGAACACTGAAGCTTTCTTT
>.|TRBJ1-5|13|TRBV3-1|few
CASSSARNQPQHF
TGTGCCAGCAGCAGCGCCAGGAATCAGCCCCAGCATTTT
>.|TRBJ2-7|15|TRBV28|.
CASSPLRGESYEQYF
TGTGCCAGCAGCCCCCTTAGGGGGGAATCCTACGAGCAGTACTTC
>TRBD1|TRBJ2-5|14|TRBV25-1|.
CASSEGQGPETQYF
TGTGCCAGCAGTGAGGGACAGGGGCCGGAGACCCAGTACTTC
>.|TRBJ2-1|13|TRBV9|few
CASSVAAYNEQFF
TGTGCCAGCAGCGTAGCGGCTTACAATGAGCAGTTCTTC
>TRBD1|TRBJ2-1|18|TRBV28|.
CASSTLWGTGQGKDEQFF
TGTGCCAGCAGCACTCTGTGGGGAACAGGACAGGGAAAGGATGAGCAGTTCTTC
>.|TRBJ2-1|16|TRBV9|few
CASSVEGRESYNEQFF
TGTGCCAGCAGCGTAGAGGGCAGGGAGTCCTACAATGAGCAGTTCTTC
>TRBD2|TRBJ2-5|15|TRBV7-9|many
CASSPSGGAVETQYF
TGTGCCAGCAGCCCCAGCGGGGGGGCCGTGGAGACCCAGTACTTC
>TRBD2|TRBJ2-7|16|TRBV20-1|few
CSAEGLAGGPSYEQYF
TGCAGTGCTGAGGGACTAGCGGGAGGGCCCTCCTACGAGCAGTACTTC
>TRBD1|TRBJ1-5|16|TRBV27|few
CASSLRGQVNNQPQHF
TGTGCCAGCAGTTTACGGGGACAGGTTAACAATCAGCCCCAGCATTTT
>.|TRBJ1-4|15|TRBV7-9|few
CASSLIAGADEKLFF
TGTGCCAGCAGCTTAATTGCAGGGGCGGACGAAAAACTGTTTTTT
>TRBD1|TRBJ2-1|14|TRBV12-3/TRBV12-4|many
CASEGAFGSDEQFF
TGTGCCAGCGAGGGGGCTTTCGGGTCCGATGAGCAGTTCTTC
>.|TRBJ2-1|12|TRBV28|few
CASRGPSSQQFF
TGTGCCAGCAGGGGACCATCCAGTCAGCAGTTCTTC
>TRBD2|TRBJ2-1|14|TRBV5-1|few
CASSLASGRDEQFF
TGCGCCAGCAGCTTGGCGTCTGGGAGGGATGAGCAGTTCTTC
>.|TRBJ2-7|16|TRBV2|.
CASSENPKGRAYEQYF
TGTGCCAGCAGTGAAAATCCAAAGGGCAGGGCCTACGAGCAGTACTTC
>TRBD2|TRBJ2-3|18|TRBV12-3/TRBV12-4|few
CASSTGTSGRANTDTQYF
TGTGCCAGCAGCACCGGGACTAGCGGGAGGGCCAACACAGATACGCAGTATTTT
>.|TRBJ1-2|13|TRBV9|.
CASSVEGFYGYTF
TGTGCCAGCAGCGTAGAGGGATTCTATGGCTACACCTTC
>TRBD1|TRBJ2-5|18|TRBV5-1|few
CASSLAPPGQGSQETQYF
TGCGCCAGCAGCTTGGCCCCCCCGGGACAGGGGAGTCAGGAGACCCAGTACTTC
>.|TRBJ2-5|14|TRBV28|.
CASFPGGREETQYF
TGTGCCAGCTTCCCGGGGGGCAGGGAAGAGACCCAGTACTTC
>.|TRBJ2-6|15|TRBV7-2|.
CASSSEVLGANVLTF
TGTGCCAGCAGCTCCGAGGTATTGGGGGCCAACGTCCTGACTTTC
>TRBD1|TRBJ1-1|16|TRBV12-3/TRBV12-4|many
CASSFDRVSLNTEAFF
TGTGCCAGCAGTTTCGACAGGGTGAGTTTGAACACTGAAGCTTTCTTT
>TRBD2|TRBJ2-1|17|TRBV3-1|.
CASSHRPLAGGNNEQFF
TGTGCCAGCAGCCATAGGCCACTAGCGGGAGGAAACAATGAGCAGTTCTTC
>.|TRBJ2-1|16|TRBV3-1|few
CASSYPGTPQITEQFF
TGTGCCAGCTCGTACCCCGGGACCCCCCAAATTACCGAGCAGTTCTTC
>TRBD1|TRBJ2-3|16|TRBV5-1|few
CASSKARDRLTDTQYF
TGCGCCAGCAGCAAGGCCCGGGACAGACTTACAGATACGCAGTATTTT
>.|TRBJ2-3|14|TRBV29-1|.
CSVEARDYTDTQYF
TGCAGCGTTGAAGCCCGAGACTACACAGATACGCAGTATTTT
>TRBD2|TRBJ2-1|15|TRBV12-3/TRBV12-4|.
CASIAATSGNNEQFF
TGTGCCAGCATTGCCGCAACTAGCGGAAACAATGAGCAGTTCTTC
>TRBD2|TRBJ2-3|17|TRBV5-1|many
CASSWSPSGTSTDTQYF
TGCGCCAGCAGCTGGTCTCCTAGCGGTACTAGCACAGATACGCAGTATTTT
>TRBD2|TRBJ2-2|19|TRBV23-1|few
CASSQSEERSGKNTGELFF
TGCGCCAGCAGTCAATCCGAGGAGAGAAGCGGGAAAAACACCGGGGAGCTGTTTTTT